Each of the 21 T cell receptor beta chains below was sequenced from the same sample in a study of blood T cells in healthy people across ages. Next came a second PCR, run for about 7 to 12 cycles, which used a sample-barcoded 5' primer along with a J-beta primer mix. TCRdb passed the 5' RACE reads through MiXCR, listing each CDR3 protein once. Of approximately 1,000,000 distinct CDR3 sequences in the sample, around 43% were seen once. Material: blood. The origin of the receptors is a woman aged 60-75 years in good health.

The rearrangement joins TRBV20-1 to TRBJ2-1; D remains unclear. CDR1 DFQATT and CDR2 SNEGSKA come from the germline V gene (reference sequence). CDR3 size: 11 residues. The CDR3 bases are TGCATGTGCCAGAAGTACAATGAGCAGTTCTTC. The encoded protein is CMCQKYNEQFF.

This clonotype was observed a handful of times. CDR3 nucleotide sequence: TGTGCCAGCAGCCCCGACAACTGGAACACTGAAGCTTTCTTT. This encodes CASSPDNWNTEAFF. The chain links TRBV7-2 to TRBJ1-1; D is undetermined. The CDR3 is 14 amino acids. Germline V gene sequence: CDR1 SGHTA, CDR2 FQGNSA. Trimming removed 5 bases at V and 1 base at J, with 11 bases between.

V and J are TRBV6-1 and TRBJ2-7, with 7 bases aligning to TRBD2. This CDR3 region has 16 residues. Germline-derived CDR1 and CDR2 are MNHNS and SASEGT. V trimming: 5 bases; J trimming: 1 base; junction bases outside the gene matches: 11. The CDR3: CASSPVGGSRSYEQYF. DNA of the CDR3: TGTGCCAGCAGTCCAGTTGGCGGGAGCCGATCCTACGAGCAGTACTTC.

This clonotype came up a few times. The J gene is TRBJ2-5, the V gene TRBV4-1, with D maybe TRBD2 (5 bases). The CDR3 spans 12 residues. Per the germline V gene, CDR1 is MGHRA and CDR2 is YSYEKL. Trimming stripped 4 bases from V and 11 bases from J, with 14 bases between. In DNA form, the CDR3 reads TGCGCCAGCAGCCCAGTATCTGGGGAGCAGTACTTC. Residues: CASSPVSGEQYF.

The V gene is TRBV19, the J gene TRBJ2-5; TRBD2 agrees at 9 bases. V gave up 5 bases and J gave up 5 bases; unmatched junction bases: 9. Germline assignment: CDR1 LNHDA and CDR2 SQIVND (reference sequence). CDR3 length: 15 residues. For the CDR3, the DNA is TGTGCCAGTAGTGCCGGGACTAGCTTCCCGGAGACCCAGTACTTC. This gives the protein CASSAGTSFPETQYF.

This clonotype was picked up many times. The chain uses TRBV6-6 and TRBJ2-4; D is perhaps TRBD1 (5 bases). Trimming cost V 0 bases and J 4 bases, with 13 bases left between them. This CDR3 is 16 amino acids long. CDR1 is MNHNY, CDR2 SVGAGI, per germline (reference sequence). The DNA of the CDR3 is TGTGCCAGCAGTTACTCGTCCGTCCCAGGGAAAAACATTCAGTACTTC. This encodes CASSYSSVPGKNIQYF.

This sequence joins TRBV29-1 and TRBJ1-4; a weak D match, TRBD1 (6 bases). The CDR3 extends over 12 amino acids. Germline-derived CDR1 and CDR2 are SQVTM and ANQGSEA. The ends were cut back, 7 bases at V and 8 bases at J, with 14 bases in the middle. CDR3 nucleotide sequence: TGCAGCGCCTTGAGAGGGGGGGAAAAACTGTTTTTT. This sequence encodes CSALRGGEKLFF.

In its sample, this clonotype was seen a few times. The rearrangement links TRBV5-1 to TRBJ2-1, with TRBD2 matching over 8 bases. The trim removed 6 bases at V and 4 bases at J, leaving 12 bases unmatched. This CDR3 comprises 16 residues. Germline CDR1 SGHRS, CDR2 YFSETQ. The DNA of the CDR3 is TGCGCCAGCATGGAGGGTAGCGGGGCTCCTTACAATGAGCAGTTCTTC. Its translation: CASMEGSGAPYNEQFF. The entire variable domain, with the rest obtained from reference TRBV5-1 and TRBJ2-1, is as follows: KAGVTQTPRYLIKTRGQQVTLSCSPISGHRSVSWYQQTPGQGLQFLFEYFSETQRNKGNFPGRFSGRQFSNSRSEMNVSTLELGDSALYLCASMEGSGAPYNEQFFGPGTRLTVL.

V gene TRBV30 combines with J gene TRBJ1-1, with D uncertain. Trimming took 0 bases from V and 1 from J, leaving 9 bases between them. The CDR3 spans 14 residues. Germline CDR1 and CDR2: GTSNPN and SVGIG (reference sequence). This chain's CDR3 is CAWSVQLRNTEAFF. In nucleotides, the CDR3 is TGTGCCTGGAGTGTACAACTTAGGAACACTGAAGCTTTCTTT.

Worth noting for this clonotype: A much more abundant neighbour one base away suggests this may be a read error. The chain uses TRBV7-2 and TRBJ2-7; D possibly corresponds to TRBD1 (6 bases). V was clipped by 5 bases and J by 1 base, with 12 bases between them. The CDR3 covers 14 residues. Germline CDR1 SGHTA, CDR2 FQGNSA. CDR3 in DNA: TGTGCCAGCAGCCCCGCGGACAGATCCTACGAGCAGTACTTC. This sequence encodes CASSPADRSYEQYF.

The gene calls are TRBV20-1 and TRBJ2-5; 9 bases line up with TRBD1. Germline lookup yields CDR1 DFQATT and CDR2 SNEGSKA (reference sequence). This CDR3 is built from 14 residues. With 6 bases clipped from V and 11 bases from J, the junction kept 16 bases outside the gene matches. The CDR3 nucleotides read TGCAGTGCCCCAAAGGTACAGGGGGCAGTGGAGCAGTACTTC. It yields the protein CSAPKVQGAVEQYF.

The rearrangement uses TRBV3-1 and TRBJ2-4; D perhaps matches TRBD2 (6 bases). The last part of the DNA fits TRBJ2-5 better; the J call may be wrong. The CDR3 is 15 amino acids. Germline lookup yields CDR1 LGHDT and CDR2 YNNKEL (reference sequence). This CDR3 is CASSQVRSGGETQYF. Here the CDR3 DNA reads TGTGCCAGCAGCCAAGTACGGTCCGGGGGAGAGACCCAGTACTTC.

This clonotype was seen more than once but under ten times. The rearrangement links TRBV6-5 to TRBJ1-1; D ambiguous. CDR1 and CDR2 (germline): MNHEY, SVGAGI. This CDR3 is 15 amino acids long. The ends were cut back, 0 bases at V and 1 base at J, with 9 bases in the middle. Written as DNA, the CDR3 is TGTGCCAGCAGTTACTCCGACGGCTGGAACACTGAAGCTTTCTTT. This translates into CASSYSDGWNTEAFF.

CDR3 residues: CASSVGFGGPYEQYF. CDR3 bases: TGTGCCAGCAGCGTAGGCTTCGGGGGACCCTACGAGCAGTACTTC. The chain has TRBV9 and TRBJ2-7; tentative D call: TRBD2 (6 bases). Looked up from germline, CDR1 is SGDLS and CDR2 is YYNGEE. V lost 0 bases to trimming and J lost 2 bases, with 12 bases between them. There are 15 residues in the CDR3.

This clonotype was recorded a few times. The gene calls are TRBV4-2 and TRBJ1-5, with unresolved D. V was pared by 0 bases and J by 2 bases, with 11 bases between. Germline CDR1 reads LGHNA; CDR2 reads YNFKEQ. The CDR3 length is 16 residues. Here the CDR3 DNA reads TGTGCCAGCAGCCAAGAAAGGGAGGAGGGCAATCAGCCCCAGCATTTT. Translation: CASSQEREEGNQPQHF.

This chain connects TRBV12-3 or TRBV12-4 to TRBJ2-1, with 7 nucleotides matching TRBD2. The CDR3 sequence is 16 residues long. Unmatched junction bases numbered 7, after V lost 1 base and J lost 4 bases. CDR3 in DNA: TGTGCCAGCAGTTTAGGCGAAAGCGGGATTTACAATGAGCAGTTCTTC. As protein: CASSLGESGIYNEQFF.

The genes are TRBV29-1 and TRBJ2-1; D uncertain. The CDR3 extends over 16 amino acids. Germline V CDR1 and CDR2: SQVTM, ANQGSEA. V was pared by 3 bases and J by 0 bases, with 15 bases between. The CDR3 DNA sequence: TGCAGCGTTGAGGAGCCTGGCGAGAGCTCCTACAATGAGCAGTTCTTC. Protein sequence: CSVEEPGESSYNEQFF.

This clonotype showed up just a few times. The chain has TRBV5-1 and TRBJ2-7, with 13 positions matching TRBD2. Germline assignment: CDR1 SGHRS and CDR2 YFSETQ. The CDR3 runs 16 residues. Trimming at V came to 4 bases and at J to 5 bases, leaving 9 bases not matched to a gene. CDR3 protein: CASSPRTSGRTNEQYF. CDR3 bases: TGCGCCAGCAGCCCTAGGACTAGCGGGAGAACCAACGAGCAGTACTTC.

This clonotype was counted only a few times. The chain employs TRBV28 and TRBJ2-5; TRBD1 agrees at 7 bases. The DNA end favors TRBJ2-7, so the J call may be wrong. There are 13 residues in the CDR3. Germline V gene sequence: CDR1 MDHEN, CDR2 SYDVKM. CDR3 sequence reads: CASRLTGFGEQYF. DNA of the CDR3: TGTGCCAGCAGGCTGACAGGGTTTGGCGAGCAGTACTTC.

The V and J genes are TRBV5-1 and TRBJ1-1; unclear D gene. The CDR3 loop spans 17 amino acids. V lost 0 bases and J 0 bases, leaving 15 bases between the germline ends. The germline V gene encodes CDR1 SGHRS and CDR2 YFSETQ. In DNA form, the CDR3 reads TGCGCCAGCAGCTTGGCCCAGGAGGACCTCATGAACACTGAAGCTTTCTTT. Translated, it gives CASSLAQEDLMNTEAFF.

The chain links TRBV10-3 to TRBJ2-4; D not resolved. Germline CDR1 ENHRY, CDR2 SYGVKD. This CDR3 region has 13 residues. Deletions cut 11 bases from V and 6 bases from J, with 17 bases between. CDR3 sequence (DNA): TGTGCCCCCCGCGCTGGGAAGTTAAACATTCAGTACTTC. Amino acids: CAPRAGKLNIQYF.